This is a list of T cell receptor beta chains from one sample in a study of blood T cell repertoires in COVID-19. Data came from immunoSEQ multiplex PCR; TCRdb stores just in-frame clones and leaves some out. The sample gives about 180,000 clones, 70% to 90% of which show up once; roughly 5% is in the top ten. Sequencing used peripheral blood. These receptor sequences come from a woman between 45 and 65 years old with COVID-19, enrolled during active disease. The CDR3 runs from the conserved cysteine through the conserved F or W. The D gene is left open where the match is weak. The size field is filled for only some rows; it gives once, few, many or a size class.

cdr3_nt cdr3_aa clone_size v_call d_call j_call
TGTGCCAGCAGTTTGGCGGGGGGCCTTTATGGCTACACCTTC CASSLAGGLYGYTF . TRBV27 . TRBJ1-2
TGTGCCAGCAGCTATGGACTAGCGGGGGGAGGTACGCAGTATTTT CASSYGLAGGGTQYF . TRBV6-2/TRBV6-3 TRBD2 TRBJ2-3
TGTGCCAGCAGTTACCCCGGGGAATACGGCGAGCAGTACTTC CASSYPGEYGEQYF . TRBV6-5 . TRBJ2-7
TGTGCCAGCCTCGGGAGGCAGGCACAAAACATTCAGTACTTC CASLGRQAQNIQYF . TRBV3-1/TRBV3-2 TRBD2 TRBJ2-4
TGTGCCAGCAGCGCGGGACAGTCCTACGAGCAGTACTTC CASSAGQSYEQYF . TRBV27 . TRBJ2-7
TGTGCCAGCAGCCCTTCCCGGTACGAGCAGTACTTC CASSPSRYEQYF . TRBV11-3 . TRBJ2-7
TGTGCCAGCTCTGATTCCGGTCCAATGATGAACACTGAAGCTTTCTTT CASSDSGPMMNTEAFF . TRBV18 . TRBJ1-1
TGTGCCAGCAGCCTAGGTTTGCGGGGGGGCAATCAGCCCCAGCATTTT CASSLGLRGGNQPQHF . TRBV3-1/TRBV3-2 . TRBJ1-5
TGTGCTAGTGTCGGCCAGCAGGGAGAGACCCAGTACTTC CASVGQQGETQYF . TRBV12-5 . TRBJ2-5
TGTGCCAGCAGCTTATCAAACACCAATCAGCCCCAGCATTTT CASSLSNTNQPQHF . TRBV7-9 . TRBJ1-5
TGTGCCAGCAGTTACTCTCCTAGCGGGGAACCAACAGATACGCAGTATTTT CASSYSPSGEPTDTQYF . TRBV6-2/TRBV6-3 TRBD2 TRBJ2-3
TGTGCCACCAGCAGAGCCCCCTCCGCCGGGGGACAGGGTTATGGCTACACCTTC CATSRAPSAGGQGYGYTF . TRBV15 TRBD1 TRBJ1-2
TGTGCCAGCAGGCGGACAGGCAACTCCTACGAGCAGTACTTC CASRRTGNSYEQYF . TRBV6-6 TRBD1 TRBJ2-7
TGCGCCAGCAGCCAAGCAGCGGGGGGGATCTACAATGAGCAGTTCTTC CASSQAAGGIYNEQFF . TRBV4-1 TRBD2 TRBJ2-1
TGTGCCAGCAGCCAAATAGGACAGTACAATGAGCAGTTCTTC CASSQIGQYNEQFF . TRBV3-1/TRBV3-2 . TRBJ2-1
TGTGCCAGCAGTCAGGTCCTAGGGGATCAGCCCCAGCATTTT CASSQVLGDQPQHF . TRBV6-5 . TRBJ1-5
TGTGCCAGCAGCTTAATGTCCGGGGGGTACTACTACGAGCAGTACTTC CASSLMSGGYYYEQYF . TRBV11-2 TRBD2 TRBJ2-7
TGTGCCACCTATGACAGGGGTGGCAATCAGCCCCAGCATTTT CATYDRGGNQPQHF . TRBV6-5 TRBD1 TRBJ1-5
TGTGCCAGCAGCCCTGGGACTAGCGGACGCGAGCAGTACTTC CASSPGTSGREQYF once TRBV27 TRBD2 TRBJ2-7
TGTGCTAGTGGTTTGGTAGGCGGACAGAGCTCTGGAAACACCATATATTTT CASGLVGGQSSGNTIYF many TRBV12-5 . TRBJ1-3
TGTGCCAGCAGCCTTTTCGGGACAGGGGGAGGCTACGAGCAGTACTTC CASSLFGTGGGYEQYF . TRBV14 TRBD1 TRBJ2-7
TGTGCCAGCAGTTTATGGGCGGGGGCTTACACCTTC CASSLWAGAYTF . TRBV28 . TRBJ1-2
TGTGCCAGCAGCTTGGCGGAGGCAGAGACCCAGTACTTC CASSLAEAETQYF . TRBV7-2 . TRBJ2-5
TGTGCCAGCAGTTTAAGCGTGCCACTGAATCAGCCCCAGCATTTT CASSLSVPLNQPQHF . TRBV27 . TRBJ1-5
TGTGCTAGCAGCCAAGGAACGGGGGGTTACAATGAGCAGTTCTTC CASSQGTGGYNEQFF . TRBV7-7 TRBD2 TRBJ2-1
TGTGCCAGCAGTACCGGACTGCAAGAGACCCAGTACTTC CASSTGLQETQYF . TRBV6-6 . TRBJ2-5
TGTGCCAGCAGCTTCAGTCAAGGGGCCACTGAAGCTTTCTTT CASSFSQGATEAFF . TRBV5-5 . TRBJ1-1
TGTGCCAGCAGGGACCCGGGGGGAGAGACCCAGTACTTC CASRDPGGETQYF . TRBV2 TRBD2 TRBJ2-5
TGTGCCAGCAGTGGACAGGGGTCGGTCGAGCAGTACTTC CASSGQGSVEQYF . TRBV25-1 TRBD1 TRBJ2-7
TGCGCCAGCAGGAACCACGCCGGGACAGACTATGGCTACACCTTC CASRNHAGTDYGYTF . TRBV5-1 TRBD1 TRBJ1-2
TGTGCCAGCATCCCGGGACTAGCGGGATACTCGAACACCGGGGAGCTGTTTTTT CASIPGLAGYSNTGELFF once TRBV28 TRBD2 TRBJ2-2
TGCGCCAGCAGCCGCAGCGGGACAGGTGGGGGTGAGCAGTACTTC CASSRSGTGGGEQYF . TRBV4-1 . TRBJ2-7
TGTGCCAGCAATTCAGGGCCACTGAACACTGAAGCTTTCTTT CASNSGPLNTEAFF . TRBV27 . TRBJ1-1
TGTGCCGGAACAGGGAATATCTATGGCTACACCTTC CAGTGNIYGYTF . TRBV30 . TRBJ1-2
TGTGCCAGCAGCGTAGGCAGGGACTCCTATAATTCACCCCTCCACTTT CASSVGRDSYNSPLHF . TRBV9 . TRBJ1-6
TGTGCCAGCAGCGCCGACAGGGGGAGTGGAAACACCATATATTTT CASSADRGSGNTIYF . TRBV5-6 TRBD1 TRBJ1-3
TGTGCCAGTAGTATAGAGGGACAGGGAGGCAATCAGCCCCAGCATTTT CASSIEGQGGNQPQHF . TRBV19 TRBD1 TRBJ1-5
TGTGCCAGTAGTAGAACAGGGCCCCCAGCCACAGATACGCAGTATTTT CASSRTGPPATDTQYF . TRBV19 . TRBJ2-3
TGTGCCAGCAGCCCTCTGACAGGGGGCCCGCCTGAAGCTTTCTTT CASSPLTGGPPEAFF . TRBV16 TRBD1 TRBJ1-1
TGTGCCAGCATTCAAACCCCCCCACTAGCCCGGCAGAAAGGATACGAGCAGTACTTC CASIQTPPLARQKGYEQYF . TRBV2 . TRBJ2-7
TGTGCCAGCAGCAATTGGGGGCGATCAAGCTCCTACAATGAGCAGTTCTTC CASSNWGRSSSYNEQFF . TRBV21-1 . TRBJ2-1
TGTGCCATCAGTGAATTGGACAACTACGAGCAGTACTTC CAISELDNYEQYF . TRBV10-3 . TRBJ2-7
TGTGCCAGTAGGGGGGGACAGGGGGTTCCCGGCAATCAGCCCCAGCATTTT CASRGGQGVPGNQPQHF . TRBV19 TRBD1 TRBJ1-5
TGTGCCAGCCGGGGACAGTCCAACATTCAGTACTTC CASRGQSNIQYF . TRBV2 TRBD1 TRBJ2-4
TGTGCCAGCAGCCCCAAACTAGCGGGGAACTCCTTTTTC CASSPKLAGNSFF . TRBV3-1/TRBV3-2 TRBD2 TRBJ2-7
TGTGCCAGCAGGGGACAGGGGAGGGACTATGGCTACACCTTC CASRGQGRDYGYTF . TRBV3-1/TRBV3-2 TRBD1 TRBJ1-2
TGTGCCAGCAGAAGGGACATCTACGAGCAGTACTTC CASRRDIYEQYF . TRBV2 . TRBJ2-7
TGTGCCAGCAGCCCCCGACAGGGGGATAATTCACCCCTCCACTTT CASSPRQGDNSPLHF . TRBV7-2 TRBD1 TRBJ1-6
TGTGCCAGCAGCGATAGCGGGGGGTCCTTCTACGAGCAGTACTTC CASSDSGGSFYEQYF . TRBV7-2 TRBD2 TRBJ2-7
TGTGCCAGCCTCCTGGGACTCCGCTCCTACGAGCAGTACTTC CASLLGLRSYEQYF . TRBV2 . TRBJ2-7
TGTGCCAGCAGCTCCCCTTGGCCTAGCGGGGGGGATACCTACGAGCAGTACTTC CASSSPWPSGGDTYEQYF . TRBV7-2 TRBD2 TRBJ2-7
TGTGCCAGCAGTTTACAAGGGGGCTTGGGCTACACCTTC CASSLQGGLGYTF . TRBV12-3/TRBV12-4 TRBD1 TRBJ1-2
TGTGCCACCAGTGATGGGGCCCACTATGGCTACACCTTC CATSDGAHYGYTF . TRBV24-1 . TRBJ1-2
TGTGCCAGCAGCCCGGGACTAGCGGACTACAATGAGCAGTTCTTC CASSPGLADYNEQFF few TRBV7-6 TRBD2 TRBJ2-1
TGTGCCAGCAGCTCACAGGGAAACACCGGGGAGCTGTTTTTT CASSSQGNTGELFF . TRBV11-3 . TRBJ2-2
TGCGCCAGCAGCGTTTCCGGGACAGGGGGCCGTACTAATGAAAAACTGTTTTTT CASSVSGTGGRTNEKLFF . TRBV5-1 TRBD1 TRBJ1-4
TGTGCCAGCAGCTTATCGGGACTAGCTTACAATGAGCAGTTCTTC CASSLSGLAYNEQFF . TRBV7-9 TRBD2 TRBJ2-1
TGTGCCAGCAGCTTAGATCGGGGTAACTATGGCTACACCTTC CASSLDRGNYGYTF . TRBV11-3 . TRBJ1-2
TGTGCCTGGAGTAACCTCGGGGCGAACACCGGGGAGCTGTTTTTT CAWSNLGANTGELFF once TRBV30 . TRBJ2-2